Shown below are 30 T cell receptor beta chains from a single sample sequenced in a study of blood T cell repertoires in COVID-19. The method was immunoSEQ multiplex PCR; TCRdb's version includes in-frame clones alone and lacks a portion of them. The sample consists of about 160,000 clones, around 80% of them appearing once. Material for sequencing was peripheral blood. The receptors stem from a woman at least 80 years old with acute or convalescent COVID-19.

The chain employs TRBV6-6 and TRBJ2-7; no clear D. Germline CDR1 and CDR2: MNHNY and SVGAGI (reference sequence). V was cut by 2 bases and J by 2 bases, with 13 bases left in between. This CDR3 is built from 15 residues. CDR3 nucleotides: TGTGCCAGCAGTTACGTTACCTACCCCACCTACGAGCAGTACTTC. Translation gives CASSYVTYPTYEQYF.

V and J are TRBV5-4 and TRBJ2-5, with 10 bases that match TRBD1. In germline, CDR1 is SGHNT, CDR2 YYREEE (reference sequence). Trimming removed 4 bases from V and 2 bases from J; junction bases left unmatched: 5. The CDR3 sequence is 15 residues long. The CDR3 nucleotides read TGTGCCAGCAGCCTGGGACAGGGGAGACAAGAGACCCAGTACTTC. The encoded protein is CASSLGQGRQETQYF.

The CDR3 sequence: CASSWYVGTSGSWTYNEQFF. Here the CDR3 DNA reads TGTGCCAGCAGTTGGTACGTCGGGACTAGCGGGAGTTGGACCTACAATGAGCAGTTCTTC. This chain connects TRBV2 to TRBJ2-1; TRBD2 agrees at 14 bases. Germline loops: CDR1 SNHLY, CDR2 FYNNEI. V was clipped by 5 bases and J by 2 bases; unmatched bases: 14. The CDR3 is 20 amino acids.

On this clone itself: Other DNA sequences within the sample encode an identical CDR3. Written as DNA, the CDR3 is TGTGCCAGCAGCCGACAGGGGGCGGGCACCGGGGAGCTGTTTTTT. Protein: CASSRQGAGTGELFF. V and J are TRBV7-3 and TRBJ2-2; 10 bases match TRBD1. The V gene end was trimmed by 5 bases and the J gene end by 4 bases; junction bases not matched to a gene: 4. This CDR3 contains 15 residues. Per germline, CDR1 SGHTA and CDR2 FQGTGA.

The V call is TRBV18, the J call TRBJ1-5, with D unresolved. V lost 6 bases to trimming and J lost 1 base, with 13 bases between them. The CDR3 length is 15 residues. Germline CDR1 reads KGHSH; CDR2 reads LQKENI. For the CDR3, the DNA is TGTGCCAGCTCGACGGGGTCGCCGAGCAATCAGCCCCAGCATTTT. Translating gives CASSTGSPSNQPQHF.

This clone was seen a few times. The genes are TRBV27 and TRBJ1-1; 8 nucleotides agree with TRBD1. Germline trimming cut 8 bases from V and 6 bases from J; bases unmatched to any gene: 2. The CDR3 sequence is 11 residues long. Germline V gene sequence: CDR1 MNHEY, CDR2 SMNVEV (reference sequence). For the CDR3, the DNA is TGTGCCAGCCACAGGGGGGCTGAAGCTTTCTTT. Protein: CASHRGAEAFF.

CDR3 amino acids: CASSPGSSVEQFF. The CDR3 DNA sequence: TGTGCCAGCTCACCAGGGTCTAGCGTTGAGCAGTTCTTC. This chain links TRBV18 with TRBJ2-1; tentatively, D is TRBD2 (6 bases). The CDR3 sequence is 13 residues long. The germline V and J ends were trimmed by 2 bases and 9 bases, with 11 bases remaining between them. The germline V gene encodes CDR1 KGHSH and CDR2 LQKENI. Drawing the rest from reference TRBV18 and TRBJ2-1, the complete variable domain is NAGVMQNPRHLVRRRGQEARLRCSPMKGHSHVYWYRQLPEEGLKFMVYLQKENIIDESGMPKERFSAEFPKEGPSILRIQQVVRGDSAAYFCASSPGSSVEQFFGPGTRLTVL.

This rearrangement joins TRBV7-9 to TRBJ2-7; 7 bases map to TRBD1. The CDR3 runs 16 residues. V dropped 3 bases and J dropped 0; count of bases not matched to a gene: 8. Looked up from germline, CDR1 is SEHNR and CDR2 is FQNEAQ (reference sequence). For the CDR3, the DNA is TGTGCCAGCAGCTTCCTTAACGGACAGGACTCCTACGAGCAGTACTTC. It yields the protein CASSFLNGQDSYEQYF.

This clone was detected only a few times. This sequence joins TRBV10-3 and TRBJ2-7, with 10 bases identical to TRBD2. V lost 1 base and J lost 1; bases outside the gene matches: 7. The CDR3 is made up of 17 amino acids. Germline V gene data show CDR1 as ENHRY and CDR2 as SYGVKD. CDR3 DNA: TGTGCCATCAGTGAGTACCTAGCGGGAGTATCTTCCTACGAGCAGTACTTC. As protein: CAISEYLAGVSSYEQYF.

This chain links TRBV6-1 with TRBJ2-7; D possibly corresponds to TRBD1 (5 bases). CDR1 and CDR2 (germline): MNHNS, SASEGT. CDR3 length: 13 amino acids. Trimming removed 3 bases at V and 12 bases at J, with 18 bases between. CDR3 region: CASSDRQGQRGYF. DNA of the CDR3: TGTGCCAGCAGTGACCGTCAGGGCCAAAGGGGGTACTTC.

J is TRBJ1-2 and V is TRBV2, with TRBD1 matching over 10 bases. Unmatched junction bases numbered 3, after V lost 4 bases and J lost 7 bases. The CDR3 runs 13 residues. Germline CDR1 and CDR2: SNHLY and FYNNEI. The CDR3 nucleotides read TGTGCCAGCAGTGCCGGGACAGGGGCTGGCTACACCTTC. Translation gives CASSAGTGAGYTF.

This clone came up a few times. This CDR3 is CASRTSPGPQHF. CDR3 sequence (DNA): TGTGCCAGTAGGACTTCCCCGGGGCCCCAGCATTTT. V and J are TRBV19 and TRBJ1-5; D unclear. The CDR3 has 12 amino acids. CDR1 and CDR2 from the germline V gene are LNHDA and SQIVND (reference sequence). V was trimmed by 6 bases and J by 9 bases, leaving 12 bases between them. Full variable domain (outside the CDR3, taken from reference TRBV19 and TRBJ1-5): DGGITQSPKYLFRKEGQNVTLSCEQNLNHDAMYWYRQDPGQGLRLIYYSQIVNDFQKGDIAEGYSVSREKKESFPLTVTSAQKNPTAFYLCASRTSPGPQHFGDGTRLSIL.

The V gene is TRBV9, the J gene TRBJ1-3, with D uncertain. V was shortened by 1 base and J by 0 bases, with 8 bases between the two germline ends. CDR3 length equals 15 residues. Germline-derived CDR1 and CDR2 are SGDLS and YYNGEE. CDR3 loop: CASSVTSGSGNTIYF. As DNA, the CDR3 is TGTGCCAGCAGCGTAACTTCAGGCTCTGGAAACACCATATATTTT.

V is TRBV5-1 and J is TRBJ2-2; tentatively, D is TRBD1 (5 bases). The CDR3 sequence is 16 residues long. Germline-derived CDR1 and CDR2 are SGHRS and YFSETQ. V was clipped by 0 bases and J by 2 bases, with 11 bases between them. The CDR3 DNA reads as TGCGCCAGCAGCTTGGGTCAGGGTCCTAACACCGGGGAGCTGTTTTTT. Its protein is CASSLGQGPNTGELFF.

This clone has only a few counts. CDR3 residues: CASSPDRGRGKLFF. CDR3 bases: TGTGCCAGCAGTCCGGACAGGGGAAGAGGAAAACTGTTTTTT. The chain carries TRBV6-5 and TRBJ1-4; 9 bases agree with TRBD1. Germline V gene data show CDR1 as MNHEY and CDR2 as SVGAGI. The CDR3 has 14 amino acids. J was trimmed by 10 bases and V by 5 bases; bases with no gene match: 8.

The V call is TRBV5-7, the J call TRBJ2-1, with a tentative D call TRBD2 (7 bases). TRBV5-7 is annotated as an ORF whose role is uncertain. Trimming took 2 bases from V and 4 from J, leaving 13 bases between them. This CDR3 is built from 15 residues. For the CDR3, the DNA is TGTGCCAGCAGCTTTCAAGCGGGACATTACAATGAGCAGTTCTTC. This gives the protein CASSFQAGHYNEQFF.

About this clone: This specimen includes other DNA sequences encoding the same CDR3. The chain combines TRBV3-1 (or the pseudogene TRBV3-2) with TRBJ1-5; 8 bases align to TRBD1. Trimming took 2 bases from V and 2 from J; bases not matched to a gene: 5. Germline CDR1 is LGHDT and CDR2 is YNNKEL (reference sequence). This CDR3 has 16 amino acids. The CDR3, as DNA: TGTGCCAGCAGCCAATCCGGGACAGGAGGCAATCAGCCCCAGCATTTT. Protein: CASSQSGTGGNQPQHF.

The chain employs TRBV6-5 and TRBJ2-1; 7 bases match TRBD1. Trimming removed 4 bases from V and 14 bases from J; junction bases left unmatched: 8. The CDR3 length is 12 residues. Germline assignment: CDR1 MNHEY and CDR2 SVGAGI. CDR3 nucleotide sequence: TGTGCCAGCAGTTCCACGGGGACAGAGGAGTTCTTC. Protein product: CASSSTGTEEFF.

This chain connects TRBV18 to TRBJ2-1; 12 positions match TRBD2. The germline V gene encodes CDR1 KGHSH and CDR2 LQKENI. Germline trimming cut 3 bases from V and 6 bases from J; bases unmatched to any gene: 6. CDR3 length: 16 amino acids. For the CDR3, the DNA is TGTGCCAGCTCACCTTTCACTAGCGGGAGGCCCAATGAGCAGTTCTTC. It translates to CASSPFTSGRPNEQFF. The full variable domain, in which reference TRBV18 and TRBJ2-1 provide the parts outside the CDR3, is NAGVMQNPRHLVRRRGQEARLRCSPMKGHSHVYWYRQLPEEGLKFMVYLQKENIIDESGMPKERFSAEFPKEGPSILRIQQVVRGDSAAYFCASSPFTSGRPNEQFFGPGTRLTVL.

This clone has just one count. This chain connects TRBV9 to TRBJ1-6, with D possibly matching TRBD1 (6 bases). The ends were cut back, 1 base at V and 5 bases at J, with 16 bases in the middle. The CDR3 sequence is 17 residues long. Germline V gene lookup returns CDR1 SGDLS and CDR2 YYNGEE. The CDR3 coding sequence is TGTGCCAGCAGCGTAAACGGGGGGGGCGCGAATAATTCACCCCTCCACTTT. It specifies CASSVNGGGANNSPLHF. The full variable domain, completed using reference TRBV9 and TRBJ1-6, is DSGVTQTPKHLITATGQRVTLRCSPRSGDLSVYWYQQSLDQGLQFLIQYYNGEERAKGNILERFSAQQFPDLHSELNLSSLELGDSALYFCASSVNGGGANNSPLHFGNGTRLTVT.

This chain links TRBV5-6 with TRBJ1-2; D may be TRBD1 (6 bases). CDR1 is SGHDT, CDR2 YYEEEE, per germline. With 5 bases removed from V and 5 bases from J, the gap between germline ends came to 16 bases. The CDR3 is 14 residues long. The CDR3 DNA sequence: TGTGCCAGCAGTGACAGGACCCCCTTTTATGGCTACACCTTC. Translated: CASSDRTPFYGYTF.

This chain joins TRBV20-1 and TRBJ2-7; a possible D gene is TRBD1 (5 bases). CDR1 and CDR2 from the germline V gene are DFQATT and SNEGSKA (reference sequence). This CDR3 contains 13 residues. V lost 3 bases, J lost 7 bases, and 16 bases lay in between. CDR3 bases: TGCAGTGCTAGTACTGGGGCCGCCCTAGAGCAGTACTTC. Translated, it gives CSASTGAALEQYF.

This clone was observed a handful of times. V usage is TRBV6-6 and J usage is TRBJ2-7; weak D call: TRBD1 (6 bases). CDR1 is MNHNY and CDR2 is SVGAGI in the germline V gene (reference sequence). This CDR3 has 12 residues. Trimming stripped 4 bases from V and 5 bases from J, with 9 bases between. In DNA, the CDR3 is TGTGCCAGCAGTTTTAAGGGGGACGAGCAGTACTTC. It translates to CASSFKGDEQYF.

The CDR3 sequence: CASRSETTPEKLFF. CDR3 bases: TGTGCCAGCCGATCCGAGACAACACCTGAAAAACTGTTTTTT. V gene TRBV6-5 combines with J gene TRBJ1-4; D is uncertain. CDR1 and CDR2 from the germline V gene are MNHEY and SVGAGI. The CDR3 has 14 amino acids. Trimming left V 8 bases short and J 7 bases short, with 17 bases between.

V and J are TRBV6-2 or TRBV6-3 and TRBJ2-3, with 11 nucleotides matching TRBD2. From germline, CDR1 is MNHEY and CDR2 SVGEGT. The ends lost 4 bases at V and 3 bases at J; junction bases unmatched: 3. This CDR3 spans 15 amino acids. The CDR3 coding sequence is TGTGCCAGCAGTTGGGGACTAGCGGTAACAGATACGCAGTATTTT. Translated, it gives CASSWGLAVTDTQYF.

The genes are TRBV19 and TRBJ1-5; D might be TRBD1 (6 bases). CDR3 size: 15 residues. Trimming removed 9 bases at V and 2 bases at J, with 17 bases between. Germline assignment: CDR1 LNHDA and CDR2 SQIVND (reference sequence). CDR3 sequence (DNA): TGTGCCAGCCAAGTGGGGACAAATGGCAATCAGCCCCAGCATTTT. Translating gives CASQVGTNGNQPQHF.

The CDR3: CAISDSGVDGYTF. DNA for the CDR3: TGTGCCATCAGTGATTCGGGAGTAGATGGCTACACCTTC. V usage is TRBV10-3 and J usage is TRBJ1-2; the D is unclear. Germline V gene data show CDR1 as ENHRY and CDR2 as SYGVKD. V gave up 3 bases and J gave up 6 bases, with 11 bases separating them. The CDR3 length is 13 residues.

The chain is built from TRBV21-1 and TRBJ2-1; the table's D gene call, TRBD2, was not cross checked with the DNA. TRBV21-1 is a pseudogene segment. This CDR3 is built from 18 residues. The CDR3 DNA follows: TGTGCCAGCAGCAAAACTAGCGGGGTTATTAGCTCCTACAATGAGCAGTTCTTC. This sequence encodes CASSKTSGVISSYNEQFF.

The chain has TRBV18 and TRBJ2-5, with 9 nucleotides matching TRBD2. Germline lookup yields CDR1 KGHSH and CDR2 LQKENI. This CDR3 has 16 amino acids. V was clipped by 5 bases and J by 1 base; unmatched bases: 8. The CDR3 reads CASSSFAGGIQETQYF. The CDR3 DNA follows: TGTGCCAGCTCATCCTTTGCGGGAGGGATCCAAGAGACCCAGTACTTC.

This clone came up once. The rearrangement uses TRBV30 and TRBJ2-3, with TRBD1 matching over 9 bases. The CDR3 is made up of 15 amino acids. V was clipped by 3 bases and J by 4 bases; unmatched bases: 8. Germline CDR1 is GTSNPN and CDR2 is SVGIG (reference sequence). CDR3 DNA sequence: TGTGCCTGGAGAAATGGACAGGGGCTTTCAGATACGCAGTATTTT. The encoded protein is CAWRNGQGLSDTQYF.